This T cell receptor (beta chain) was identified in a study of blood T cell repertoires in COVID-19. At the level of the study: Both acute and convalescent COVID-19 samples were obtained from the United States, Italy and Spain.

The junction had 7 bases not matched to a gene; V was cut back by 2 bases and J by 6 bases. This CDR3 has 14 residues. The V gene's germline CDR1 is GTSNPN and CDR2 SVGIG (reference sequence). Using immunoSEQ multiplex PCR, the repertoire was profiled, and TCRdb retains in-frame clones only, with some absent. The sample holds over 100,000 clones, 78% seen once. This receptor was obtained from a man aged 55 to 69 with active or convalescent COVID-19. Sequencing used peripheral blood. The chain employs TRBV30 and TRBJ1-2; 9 bases line up with TRBD1. The CDR3 DNA sequence: TGTGCCTGGAGTTACAGGACAGGGGCTCATGGCTACACCTTC. Encoded protein: CAWSYRTGAHGYTF.